The present T cell receptor (beta chain) was sequenced within a study of graft-versus-host responses after intestinal transplantation. Whole-study context: After anti-thymocyte globulin induction, recipients took tacrolimus and steroids for two to three years.

The assay was immunoSEQ multiplex PCR, and TCRdb's table has in-frame clones only and misses some. The table has about 120,000 clones, 90% to 95% seen once. Remarks on this clone: Its antigen is unidentified.

This TCR derives from a human donor who received an intestinal transplant. Sample: unstimulated CD4+ T cells sorted from spleen or lymph node cells, taken before intestinal transplant.

This CDR3 reads CASSGLPTSGRVAEQFF. CDR3 in DNA: TGTGCCAGCAGTGGATTGCCGACTAGCGGGAGGGTTGCGGAGCAGTTCTTC. The chain has TRBV6-1 and TRBJ2-1; 14 nucleotides match TRBD2. The CDR3 is made up of 17 amino acids. Germline CDR1 is MNHNS and CDR2 is SASEGT. Trimming cost V 4 bases and J 10 bases; bases outside gene matches: 12.